This T cell receptor beta chain was obtained from a study of T cell repertoires in cytomegalovirus infection. As to this clonotype: Its antigen remains unknown.

Regarding the study as a whole: Clonotypes of TCR beta that were HLA-C-restricted and CMV-specific dominated the ex vivo response.

Trimming took 8 bases from V and 2 from J; bases not matched to a gene: 9. This CDR3 has 15 residues. CDR1 and CDR2 (germline): SEHNR, FQNEAQ (reference sequence). Each CDR3 protein gets one entry after TCRdb re-called the reads with MiXCR. This table holds about 300,000 distinct CDR3 sequences, roughly a tenth found once. V gene TRBV7-9 combines with J gene TRBJ1-5; the match to TRBD1 covers 7 bases. The sample taken for sequencing was PBMCs. The receptor was isolated from a human donor in good health (CMV status not recorded). Some clones in this sample may be carry-over from other donors' samples. As DNA, the CDR3 is TGTGCCAGCCAGAAGGGGGCTTATGGCAATCAGCCCCAGCATTTT. This sequence encodes CASQKGAYGNQPQHF. The variable domain in full, with the rest retrieved from reference TRBV7-9 and TRBJ1-5, is DTGVSQNPRHKITKRGQNVTFRCDPISEHNRLYWYRQTLGQGPEFLTYFQNEAQLEKSRLLSDRFSAERPKGSFSTLEIQRTEQGDSAMYLCASQKGAYGNQPQHFGDGTRLSIL.